These T cell receptor beta chains were read from a single sample in a study of type 1 regulatory T cells. Using its own MiXCR run on the reads, TCRdb lists one record per CDR3 protein. The table shows about 74,000 distinct CDR3 sequences, with about 62% occurring only once. No cognate antigen is known for these TCRs. The sequenced sample consisted of cultured T cells, either the whole culture or a sorted T cell fraction (not recorded which). Source of these receptors: a human donor in good health. The CDR3 runs from the conserved cysteine through the conserved F or W.

J gene | V gene | CDR3 length | CDR3 protein
TRBJ1-1 | TRBV3-1 | 13 | CASSQSGNTEAFF
TRBJ2-1 | TRBV19 | 16 | CASSITTGGSYNEQFF
TRBJ1-1 | TRBV6-2/TRBV6-3 | 14 | CASSYAIDDGEAFF
TRBJ2-1 | TRBV20-1 | 14 | CSAPPGTGANEQFF
TRBJ1-1 | TRBV2 | 11 | CASNVNTEAFF
TRBJ2-5 | TRBV18 | 15 | CASSPVRGSTETQYF
TRBJ2-5 | TRBV7-2 | 15 | CASSSELAGYETQYF
TRBJ1-1 | TRBV5-1 | 19 | CASSLEGQGGAMGNTEAFF
TRBJ1-4 | TRBV7-9 | 15 | CASSLEGLNNEKLFF
TRBJ1-5 | TRBV7-2 | 15 | CASSLAGEGGQPQHF
TRBJ1-5 | TRBV7-2 | 14 | CASSQGQPPTPQHF
TRBJ1-1 | TRBV6-5 | 14 | CASSYSKAYTEAFF
TRBJ2-1 | TRBV29-1 | 11 | CSVKPPNEQFF
TRBJ2-3 | TRBV5-4 | 15 | CAWGGGPDGTDTQYF
TRBJ2-3 | TRBV5-1 | 14 | CASSWVQATDTQYF
TRBJ2-5 | TRBV7-8 | 13 | CASSFPQQETQYF
TRBJ2-7 | TRBV3-1 | 15 | CASSQAYGSSYKQYF
TRBJ2-7 | TRBV6-6 | 13 | CASSFGGTYEQYF
TRBJ2-1 | TRBV6-2/TRBV6-3 | 17 | CASSHSWTELSYNEQFF
TRBJ2-7 | TRBV7-2 | 13 | CASSPVAGGEQYF
TRBJ1-5 | TRBV12-3/TRBV12-4 | 13 | CASSYAGGQPQHF
TRBJ2-1 | TRBV5-1 | 15 | CASSLQDRSYNEQFF
TRBJ1-1 | TRBV12-3/TRBV12-4 | 13 | CASSLGADPEAFF
TRBJ2-2 | TRBV27 | 15 | CASSTWTSYTGELFF
TRBJ1-6 | TRBV11-2 | 13 | CASSWQTNSPLHF
TRBJ2-3 | TRBV20-1 | 15 | CSARHPRRDFDTQYF
TRBJ2-7 | TRBV3-1 | 16 | CASSQGSAGGSYEQYF
TRBJ1-1 | TRBV6-6 | 11 | CASKLGPGAFF
TRBJ2-3 | TRBV7-2 | 16 | CASTLSGRSTTGTQYF